These 9 T cell receptor beta chains were sequenced from one sample in a study of blood T cells in healthy people across ages. The second PCR ran roughly 6 to 11 cycles with a sample-barcoded 5' primer and J-beta primers. MiXCR, run by TCRdb on the 5' RACE reads, gives a single entry per CDR3 protein. The table records some 1.4 million distinct CDR3 sequences, 42% of them present only once. The specimen sequenced was blood. The receptors were gathered from a woman aged 18-29 years in good health.

This clonotype was seen ten or more times. The genes are TRBV25-1 and TRBJ2-7; TRBD2 is a possible D gene (6 bases). Germline CDR1 is MGHDK and CDR2 is SYGVNS. V was shortened by 5 bases and J by 7 bases, with 12 bases between the two germline ends. The CDR3 consists of 12 residues. CDR3 residues: CASSLAGWEQYF. CDR3 nucleotides: TGTGCCAGCAGTCTCGCGGGATGGGAGCAGTACTTC.

This clonotype was observed a handful of times. The rearrangement uses TRBV7-9 and TRBJ1-6, with unresolved D. The V end lost 8 bases, the J end lost 5 bases, and 13 bases lay between the germline ends. Germline V gene data show CDR1 as SEHNR and CDR2 as FQNEAQ (reference sequence). This CDR3 spans 14 amino acids. In nucleotides, the CDR3 is TGTGCCAGCCCGACGGGAGGCGATAATTCACCCCTCCACTTT. It encodes CASPTGGDNSPLHF.

The gene calls are TRBV20-1 and TRBJ2-7, with D possibly matching TRBD1 (6 bases). Trimming stripped 6 bases from V and 4 bases from J, with 22 bases between. The germline CDR1 and CDR2 sequences are DFQATT and SNEGSKA (reference sequence). The CDR3 has 15 residues. For the CDR3, the DNA is TGCAGTGCCATACTCATTCGGGCAGGGGAATACGAGCAGTACTTC. It specifies CSAILIRAGEYEQYF.

This clonotype was counted only a few times. The genes are TRBV9 and TRBJ1-2; 10 positions agree with TRBD1. V shed 3 bases and J 7 bases; nucleotides not matched to a gene: 6. The germline V gene has CDR1 SGDLS and CDR2 YYNGEE. The CDR3 runs to 14 residues. CDR3 in DNA: TGTGCCAGCAGCGCCGGGACAGGGGCGCGTGGCTACACCTTC. Protein product: CASSAGTGARGYTF. The full variable domain, with the rest looked up from reference TRBV9 and TRBJ1-2, is DSGVTQTPKHLITATGQRVTLRCSPRSGDLSVYWYQQSLDQGLQFLIQYYNGEERAKGNILERFSAQQFPDLHSELNLSSLELGDSALYFCASSAGTGARGYTFGSGTRLTVV.

This clonotype showed up just a few times. V gene TRBV7-2 combines with J gene TRBJ1-2; weak D call: TRBD1 (5 bases). The CDR3 loop spans 12 amino acids. The germline V gene encodes CDR1 SGHTA and CDR2 FQGNSA. Trimming removed 5 bases at V and 6 bases at J, with 10 bases between. In nucleotides, the CDR3 is TGTGCCAGCAGCCAAGGGGTGAATGGCTACACCTTC. Translating gives CASSQGVNGYTF.

This clonotype occurred many times. The chain combines TRBV7-2 with TRBJ1-2; D is undetermined. The CDR3 contains 13 residues. V lost 5 bases, J lost 2 bases, and 9 bases lay in between. Germline CDR1 and CDR2: SGHTA and FQGNSA. Here the CDR3 DNA reads TGTGCCAGCAGCATAGGCCTCAACTATGGCTACACCTTC. Protein: CASSIGLNYGYTF. Full variable domain (remainder filled in from reference TRBV7-2 and TRBJ1-2): GAGVSQSPSNKVTEKGKDVELRCDPISGHTALYWYRQSLGQGLEFLIYFQGNSAPDKSGLPSDRFSAERTGGSVSTLTIQRTQQEDSAVYLCASSIGLNYGYTFGSGTRLTVV.

This clonotype came up many times. This chain connects TRBV10-3 to TRBJ2-3; no firm D call. The CDR3 length is 13 residues. Trimming pared 0 bases from V and 1 base from J, leaving 2 bases between. Germline V gene lookup returns CDR1 ENHRY and CDR2 SYGVKD. In DNA form, the CDR3 reads TGTGCCATCAGTGAGTCCGGCACAGATACGCAGTATTTT. Translation gives CAISESGTDTQYF.

The chain is built from TRBV7-9 and TRBJ2-2; a possible D gene is TRBD1 (7 bases). Germline V gene data show CDR1 as SEHNR and CDR2 as FQNEAQ (reference sequence). The V and J ends lost 8 bases and 4 bases respectively, with 17 bases between them. This CDR3 spans 15 amino acids. The chain's CDR3 is CASGSRGTATGELFF. The CDR3 nucleotides read TGTGCCAGCGGGTCCCGCGGGACAGCCACCGGGGAGCTGTTTTTT.

The DNA of the CDR3 is TGTGCCATCAGTGCGGGACAGGGAAGTTACAATGAGCAGTTCTTC. Protein: CAISAGQGSYNEQFF. This chain connects TRBV10-3 to TRBJ2-1, with 9 bases that match TRBD1. The V gene end was trimmed by 4 bases and the J gene end by 4 bases; junction bases not matched to a gene: 5. The CDR3 sequence is 15 residues long. Germline V gene data show CDR1 as ENHRY and CDR2 as SYGVKD.